The TCR beta chain described here comes from a study of glioma-infiltrating T cells after dendritic cell vaccination (TCRdb year 2016). In the study overall: The cohort comprised roughly 15 glioblastoma patients from Phase I and II dendritic cell vaccination trials, 9 newly diagnosed and 6 with recurrent disease. Deep sequencing of TCR beta CDR3 regions was used to quantify tumor-infiltrating lymphocyte content and compare tumor and blood repertoires in dendritic cell-vaccinated glioblastoma patients. To make the vaccine, monocyte-derived dendritic cells were cultured for roughly seven days with IL-4 and GM-CSF and then pulsed overnight with autologous tumor lysate. Patients received autologous tumor lysate-pulsed dendritic cell vaccination between about 2002 and 2012. Survival after dendritic cell vaccination was correlated with TCR sequencing metrics, including TIL content and tumor-blood repertoire overlap. Each patient was given three intradermal dendritic cell vaccine injections, spaced two weeks apart, in the arm below the axilla. Findings and caveats that apply to the study as a whole: The cohort was small and heterogeneous, with few patients having full blood and tumor sets and even fewer initial-recurrent tumor pairs. TCR clonality showed no direct relationship with survival, which suggests that a diverse polyclonal response may matter. The three-group TCR overlap response model was characterized as speculative, and prospective validation of the model was stated to be required. After dendritic cell vaccination, a higher estimated pretreatment TIL content predicted longer time to progression and overall survival.

TCRB CDR3 regions were amplified from approximately 2 ug genomic DNA, or all available DNA if less, using the immunoSEQ assay. The multiplex PCR relied on 60 forward primers for TCR V beta segments and 13 reverse primers for J beta segments. To estimate the number of reads per starting template, synthetic control templates were added to each sample at limiting dilution. Sequencing produced 87 bp reads on the Illumina HiSeq System. As for how the authors treated the data: PCR and sequencing errors were removed by a nearest neighbor algorithm that merged closely related sequences. TCR overlap was measured as the percentage of unique tumor TCR beta sequences that were also present in the peripheral blood of the same patient. TCRdb retrieved this table from immuneACCESS and kept in-frame rearrangements only. Not all clones are present; in checked studies, unresolved V genes account for under half, and no reason is known for the remainder. V, J and clone size are those of that table, while D and trimming were read from the DNA. The sample table lists about 50,000 clones, under 90% of them with a count of one. The ten largest clonotypes hold roughly 8.8% of the sample.

Concerning this clone itself: This receptor's antigen is unknown. No quality values exist for individual bases; no much larger clone is one base distant.

What the time point label conveys for this sample: after dendritic cell vaccination, including at tumor progression/relapse. Selection of patients required sufficient residual fresh-frozen tumor tissue and over two years of available survival data. Molecular status otherwise varied across the glioblastoma patients, but none of them carried an isocitrate dehydrogenase mutation. PBMC collection took place before vaccination, two weeks after the third vaccination, and at tumor progression if progression occurred. The Qiagen DNeasy Blood extraction Kit was used for extraction of genomic DNA. There are 15 amino acids in the CDR3, from cysteine to phenylalanine inclusive. The entry retains the CDR3 DNA only, 45 bases that are in frame from base 1. Cut back by 0 bases and 5 bases, the V and J ends lie 14 bases apart. The CDR1 and CDR2 encoded by the germline V gene are SGDLS and YYNGEE.

This clonotype originated in a human donor with glioblastoma. The rearranged segments are TRBV9 and TRBJ2-5; no D gene is confidently identified. Sequencing used blood, obtained after dendritic cell vaccination. This receptor has the CDR3 CASSVGPMELETQYF. The sequenced DNA: TGTGCCAGCAGCGTAGGACCGATGGAGCTGGAGACCCAGTACTTC.